These 21 T cell receptor beta chains came from one sample sequenced in a study of T-cell reconstitution after alpha-beta-depleted transplantation in children. A library of TCRbeta sequences, prepared with unique molecular identifiers, was generated. One entry per CDR3 protein, called by TCRdb with MiXCR from the PCR reads. The sample holds roughly 500,000 distinct CDR3 sequences, 12% seen once. This specimen consisted of PBMCs from the stem cell graft donor, obtained from the stem cell graft. All receptors derive from a human donor who donated a stem cell graft to a child with combined immunodeficiency.

This clonotype was seen more than once but under ten times. The CDR3 protein is CASSVVAGTGYNEQFF. DNA of the CDR3: TGTGCCAGCAGCGTAGTTGCCGGGACAGGTTACAATGAGCAGTTCTTC. The gene calls are TRBV9 and TRBJ2-1; 8 nucleotides agree with TRBD1. The V gene's germline CDR1 is SGDLS and CDR2 YYNGEE. The CDR3 is 16 amino acids. The J segment lost 4 bases and the V segment lost 0 bases, leaving 6 bases of the junction unmatched.

In this sample, this clonotype turned up a few times. The chain uses TRBV5-1 and TRBJ2-7, with 8 nucleotides matching TRBD1. Per the germline V gene, CDR1 is SGHRS and CDR2 is YFSETQ. The CDR3 loop spans 15 amino acids. V was clipped by 2 bases and J by 2 bases; unmatched bases: 6. The CDR3 DNA follows: TGCGCCAGCAGCTTACAGGGGACAGGCACCTACGAGCAGTACTTC. Translated: CASSLQGTGTYEQYF.

V and J are TRBV12-3 or TRBV12-4 and TRBJ2-3; D may be TRBD2 (6 bases). This CDR3 has 15 amino acids. The V and J ends lost 7 bases and 6 bases respectively, with 20 bases between them. CDR3 nucleotides: TGTGCCAGCAAAGCCTTCGGTCCGGGAGCGGATACGCAGTATTTT. Its translation is CASKAFGPGADTQYF.

In its sample, this clonotype was seen many times. The chain couples TRBV20-1 to TRBJ2-1, with D perhaps TRBD2 (8 bases). Germline CDR1 reads DFQATT; CDR2 reads SNEGSKA (reference sequence). The CDR3 is 14 amino acids. V was clipped by 6 bases and J by 5 bases, with 17 bases between them. CDR3 bases: TGCAGTGCCTTAGCGGGGCAGGGGGACAATGAGCAGTTCTTC. Its protein is CSALAGQGDNEQFF.

In its sample, this clonotype was seen a few times. V is TRBV12-3 or TRBV12-4 and J is TRBJ1-4; 10 nucleotides match TRBD1. The CDR3 length is 14 residues. The J segment lost 8 bases and the V segment lost 7 bases, leaving 7 bases of the junction unmatched. The CDR3 DNA reads as TGTGCCAGCACCCCGGACAGGGGGAGCGAAAAACTGTTTTTT. Protein: CASTPDRGSEKLFF.

This clonotype showed up many times. The chain couples TRBV6-5 to TRBJ1-1; D gene uncertain. The V end lost 5 bases, the J end lost 9 bases, and 22 bases lay between the germline ends. In germline, CDR1 is MNHEY, CDR2 SVGAGI. The CDR3 spans 15 residues. The CDR3: CASSTSVDRALQAFF. CDR3 DNA: TGTGCCAGCAGTACATCGGTGGACCGCGCCCTCCAAGCTTTCTTT.

This clonotype has only a few counts. The rearrangement uses TRBV3-1 and TRBJ2-2, with D maybe TRBD1 (5 bases). Germline loops: CDR1 LGHDT, CDR2 YNNKEL (reference sequence). V lost 7 bases and J lost 1, with 10 bases in between. There are 14 residues in the CDR3. The CDR3 DNA reads TGTGCCAGCAAAGTACAGGTGAACACCGGGGAGCTGTTTTTT. This encodes CASKVQVNTGELFF.

This clonotype was observed many times. The V gene is TRBV6-5, the J gene TRBJ1-6; perhaps TRBD1 as D (5 bases). CDR3 length: 15 amino acids. CDR1 is MNHEY, CDR2 SVGAGI, per germline. V lost 0 bases and J lost 7, with 10 bases in between. The CDR3 here is CASSYSRVNNSPLHF. The DNA of the CDR3 is TGTGCCAGCAGTTACTCCAGGGTTAACAATTCACCCCTCCACTTT.

This clonotype was recorded once. The chain joins TRBV28 to TRBJ2-5; tentatively, D is TRBD1 (5 bases). Trimming removed 5 bases from V and 2 bases from J, with 6 bases in between. Germline-derived CDR1 and CDR2 are MDHEN and SYDVKM. The CDR3 consists of 12 residues. For the CDR3, the DNA is TGTGCCAGCAGTCACAGGCAAGAGACCCAGTACTTC. Amino acid sequence: CASSHRQETQYF.

This clonotype was seen many times. This sequence joins TRBV9 and TRBJ2-7; tentatively, D is TRBD1 or TRBD2 (5 bases each). There are 18 residues in the CDR3. Trimming removed 5 bases from V and 2 bases from J, with 26 bases in between. Per germline, CDR1 SGDLS and CDR2 YYNGEE. CDR3 bases: TGTGCCAGCAGTCAGGGACCCTCCGTCAGGTTTGAACCCTACGAGCAGTACTTC. Residues: CASSQGPSVRFEPYEQYF.

The chain recombines TRBV7-3 with TRBJ2-1, with 10 nucleotides matching TRBD1. The CDR3 loop spans 16 amino acids. The trim removed 1 base at V and 7 bases at J, leaving 7 bases unmatched. Germline lookup yields CDR1 SGHTA and CDR2 FQGTGA. CDR3 DNA: TGTGCCAGCAGCTTAATTGGAGGGACAGGGGTGAATGAGCAGTTCTTC. It is translated as CASSLIGGTGVNEQFF. The whole variable domain, filled in from reference TRBV7-3 and TRBJ2-1, reads GAGVSQTPSNKVTEKGKYVELRCDPISGHTALYWYRQSLGQGPEFLIYFQGTGAADDSGLPNDRFFAVRPEGSVSTLKIQRTERGDSAVYLCASSLIGGTGVNEQFFGPGTRLTVL.

This clonotype came up many times. The chain employs TRBV12-3 or TRBV12-4 and TRBJ2-6; TRBD2 matches at 14 bases. The junction had 5 bases not matched to a gene; V was cut back by 6 bases and J by 4 bases. The CDR3 contains 17 residues. CDR3 coding DNA: TGTGCCAGCAGGACTAGCGGGGGGGCCTTCGGGGCCAACGTCCTGACTTTC. Its protein product is CASRTSGGAFGANVLTF.

The chain recombines TRBV28 with TRBJ1-5; 8 nucleotides agree with TRBD1. Germline lookup yields CDR1 MDHEN and CDR2 SYDVKM. CDR3 length: 12 amino acids. V lost 8 bases to trimming and J lost 6 bases; unmatched junction nucleotides: 3. The CDR3 protein is CASLRGLQPQHF. The CDR3 nucleotides read TGTGCCAGCCTCAGGGGGCTTCAGCCCCAGCATTTT.

This clonotype was seen only a few times. This chain connects TRBV7-9 to TRBJ2-7; D gene ambiguous. CDR1 and CDR2 (germline): SEHNR, FQNEAQ (reference sequence). The CDR3 is 14 residues long. Trimming left V 1 base short and J 3 bases short, with 10 bases between. The DNA of the CDR3 is TGTGCCAGCAGCTTAGTACAAGGGAACTACGAGCAGTACTTC. It specifies CASSLVQGNYEQYF.

The genes are TRBV24-1 and TRBJ2-3; 11 bases map to TRBD2. Germline V lookup: CDR1 KGHDR, CDR2 SFDVKD. The junction had 7 bases not matched to a gene; V was cut back by 3 bases and J by 3 bases. CDR3 size: 17 residues. The CDR3 region has the DNA TGTGCCACCAGTGATCCCCCAGGGACTAGCGGAACAGATACGCAGTATTTT. Its protein product is CATSDPPGTSGTDTQYF.

This clonotype has a handful of counts. Here the CDR3 reads CASSPVNTRTDTQYF. The CDR3 coding sequence is TGTGCCAGCAGCCCCGTTAACACTCGCACAGATACGCAGTATTTT. The chain joins TRBV3-1 to TRBJ2-3; D is uncertain. The germline gives CDR1 LGHDT, CDR2 YNNKEL (reference sequence). This CDR3 is built from 15 residues. Trimming removed 4 bases at V and 1 base at J, with 12 bases between.

The sample holds many counts of this clonotype. The rearrangement uses TRBV12-3 or TRBV12-4 and TRBJ2-5; D is unclear. The CDR3 is made up of 13 amino acids. Trimming cost V 5 bases and J 5 bases, with 12 bases left between them. The CDR3 DNA reads TGTGCCAGCAGTCCCCTCACCCGGGAGACCCAGTACTTC. This codes for CASSPLTRETQYF.

This clonotype showed up just a few times. V is TRBV5-1 and J is TRBJ2-7; the match to TRBD1 covers 7 bases. Germline CDR1 SGHRS, CDR2 YFSETQ. V dropped 7 bases and J dropped 0; count of bases not matched to a gene: 7. This CDR3 region has 14 residues. The CDR3 loop is CASAIDRVSYEQYF. CDR3 DNA: TGCGCCAGCGCGATCGACAGGGTCTCCTACGAGCAGTACTTC.

Note on this clonotype: An end of the junction does not agree with germline; a read error may underlie this. The chain joins TRBV5-1 to TRBJ1-4, with TRBD1 as a possible D gene (5 bases). From germline, CDR1 is SGHRS and CDR2 YFSETQ. The CDR3 loop spans 17 amino acids. CDR3 coding DNA: TGCGCCATCAGCTTGTACGGCAGGGCCTCAACTAATGAAAAACTGTTTTTT. Translating it yields CAISLYGRASTNEKLFF.

The sample holds many counts of this clonotype. The V gene is TRBV11-1, the J gene TRBJ2-1; tentative D call: TRBD1 (7 bases). Per the germline V gene, CDR1 is SGHAT and CDR2 is FQDESV (reference sequence). The CDR3 is 15 amino acids. With 1 base removed from V and 5 bases from J, the gap between germline ends came to 12 bases. CDR3 protein: CASSLVSRGDNEQFF. CDR3 coding DNA: TGTGCCAGCAGCTTAGTAAGCAGGGGGGACAATGAGCAGTTCTTC.

Ten or more counts support this clonotype. The V gene is TRBV9, the J gene TRBJ2-1, with 11 bases matching TRBD2. V shed 3 bases, J shed 8 bases, and the junction held 7 bases outside the gene matches. From germline, CDR1 is SGDLS and CDR2 YYNGEE. The length of the CDR3 is 15 residues. The CDR3 sequence is CASSDSGGAGDEQFF. Here the CDR3 DNA reads TGTGCCAGCAGCGATAGCGGGGGGGCAGGCGATGAGCAGTTCTTC. The full variable domain, in which reference TRBV9 and TRBJ2-1 provide the parts outside the CDR3, is DSGVTQTPKHLITATGQRVTLRCSPRSGDLSVYWYQQSLDQGLQFLIQYYNGEERAKGNILERFSAQQFPDLHSELNLSSLELGDSALYFCASSDSGGAGDEQFFGPGTRLTVL.